This T cell receptor (beta chain) came from a study of regulatory T cells in long-lasting Graves disease. Sample time point: newly diagnosed GD, antithyroid drugs for less than 3 months. The TCR library was made from RNA that had been extracted from PBMCs in TRIzol. The patients included were those that came from an endocrinology department in Xi'an, China. This clonotype was recorded at least ten times. Sequencing libraries for TCR beta were prepared with iRepertoire HTBI primers and Arm-PCR of CDR3 regions. TCRdb called the multiplex PCR reads again in MiXCR, with one record for every CDR3 protein. The sample has 550,000 or so distinct CDR3 sequences, around 12% seen once; the top ten hold 8% to 10%. The sample was also linked to a second study, of T cells in Graves' hyperthyroidism and ophthalmopathy.

The starting material was peripheral blood mononuclear cells (PBMCs), obtained at new diagnosis, from a patient treated with antithyroid drugs. This clonotype originated in a woman aged 30 to 39 with Graves disease.

CDR3 in DNA: TGTGCCAGCAGTCCCAGAGGGGAATACGAGCAGTACTTC. Its translation: CASSPRGEYEQYF. The gene calls are TRBV12-3 or TRBV12-4 and TRBJ2-7; D possibly matches TRBD1 or TRBD2 (5 bases each). Trimming removed 5 bases at V and 4 bases at J, with 12 bases between. The CDR3 spans 13 residues.